The present TCR beta chain was sequenced within a study of Graves' ophthalmopathy and Graves' hyperthyroidism. This clonotype was detected ten times or more. As yet, its antigen is unknown. Trimming removed 4 bases from V and 3 bases from J, with 13 bases in between. CDR3 length: 14 residues. Germline CDR1 LNHDA, CDR2 SQIVND (reference sequence). Amplified TCR beta CDR3 regions were obtained using RNA transcripts as template. First-round RT-PCR employed HTBI primers, with a second-round multiplex PCR after it. TCRdb re-analysed the multiplex PCR reads in MiXCR, keeping a single row per CDR3 protein. Here the sample spans hundreds of thousands of distinct CDR3 sequences, roughly 41% being singletons. A duration under 3 months, NOSPECS ≥4, CAS ≥3 and moderate-to-severe activity characterized the donors with ophthalmopathy. Study-wide findings and caveats: Discrimination between ophthalmopathy and stable hyperthyroidism by a 13-signature model showed roughly 85% sensitivity and about 80% specificity. It was with approximately 70% sensitivity and around 72% specificity that the model predicted ophthalmopathy progression.

Sequencing used peripheral blood. The chain combines TRBV19 with TRBJ2-7, with no clear D. The sequence came from an adult man with Graves' ophthalmopathy. CDR3 sequence reads: CASSTASYGYEQYF. CDR3 coding DNA: TGTGCCAGTAGTACCGCATCCTATGGCTACGAGCAGTACTTC. The full variable domain, with the rest looked up from reference TRBV19 and TRBJ2-7, is DGGITQSPKYLFRKEGQNVTLSCEQNLNHDAMYWYRQDPGQGLRLIYYSQIVNDFQKGDIAEGYSVSREKKESFPLTVTSAQKNPTAFYLCASSTASYGYEQYFGPGTRLTVT.